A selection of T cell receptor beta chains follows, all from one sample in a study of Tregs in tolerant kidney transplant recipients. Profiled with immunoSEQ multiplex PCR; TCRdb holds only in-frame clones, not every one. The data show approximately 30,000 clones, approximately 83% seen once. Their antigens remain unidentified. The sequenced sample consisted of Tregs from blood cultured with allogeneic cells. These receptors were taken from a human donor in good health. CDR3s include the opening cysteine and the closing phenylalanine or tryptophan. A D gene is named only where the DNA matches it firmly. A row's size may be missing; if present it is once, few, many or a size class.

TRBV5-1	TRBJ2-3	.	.	CASSWEGTDTQYF	TGCGCCAGCAGCTGGGAGGGCACAGATACGCAGTATTTT
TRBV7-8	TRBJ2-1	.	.	CASSLAQLREQFF	TGTGCCAGCAGCTTAGCGCAGCTGAGAGAGCAGTTCTTC
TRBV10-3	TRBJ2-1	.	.	CAISGVPLYNEQFF	TGTGCCATCAGCGGAGTCCCTCTATACAATGAGCAGTTCTTC
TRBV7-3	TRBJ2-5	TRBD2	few	CASSLDGAGGGETQYF	TGTGCCAGCAGCTTAGACGGGGCGGGAGGGGGAGAGACCCAGTACTTC
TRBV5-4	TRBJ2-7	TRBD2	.	CASSLKRGGRNEQYF	TGTGCCAGCAGCTTGAAGCGGGGGGGCCGTAACGAGCAGTACTTC
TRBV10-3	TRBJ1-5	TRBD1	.	CAISEGQGAGQPQHF	TGTGCCATCAGTGAAGGGCAGGGGGCTGGGCAGCCCCAGCATTTT
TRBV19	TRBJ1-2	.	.	CASSIGRGSGDGYTF	TGTGCCAGTAGTATAGGCCGGGGATCCGGGGATGGCTACACCTTC
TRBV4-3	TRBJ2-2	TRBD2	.	CASSRDPLSGVNTGELFF	TGCGCCAGCAGCCGCGACCCCCTCAGCGGGGTTAACACCGGGGAGCTGTTTTTT
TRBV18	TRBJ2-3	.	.	CASSLGGDTQYF	TGTGCCAGCTCGCTGGGGGGAGATACGCAGTATTTT
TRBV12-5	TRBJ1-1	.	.	CASGFAPMNTEAFF	TGTGCTAGTGGTTTCGCGCCGATGAACACTGAAGCTTTCTTT
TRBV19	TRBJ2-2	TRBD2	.	CASRTLGLAGGTGELFF	TGTGCCAGTAGGACCCTGGGGCTAGCGGGGGGTACCGGGGAGCTGTTTTTT
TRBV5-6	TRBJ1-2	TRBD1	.	CASSSGDRDGYTF	TGTGCCAGCAGCTCCGGGGACAGAGATGGCTACACCTTC
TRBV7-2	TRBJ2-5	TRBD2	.	CASKLRGTTPETQYF	TGTGCCAGCAAACTACGGGGGACTACCCCGGAGACCCAGTACTTC
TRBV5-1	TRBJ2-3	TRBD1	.	CASSDPGTVVTDTQYF	TGCGCCAGCAGCGACCCCGGGACAGTAGTCACAGATACGCAGTATTTT
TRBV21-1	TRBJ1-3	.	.	CASSKAFRGRRGNTIYF	TGTGCCAGCAGCAAAGCCTTCCGGGGGCGCAGAGGAAACACCATATATTTT
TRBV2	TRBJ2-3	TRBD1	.	CASRGTGSTDTQYF	TGTGCCAGCAGGGGGACAGGAAGCACAGATACGCAGTATTTT
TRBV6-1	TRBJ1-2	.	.	CASSPRGEYGYTF	TGTGCCAGCAGTCCAAGGGGGGAATATGGCTACACCTTC
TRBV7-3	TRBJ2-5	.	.	CASSSKSGETQYF	TGTGCCAGCAGCTCCAAGTCCGGAGAGACCCAGTACTTC
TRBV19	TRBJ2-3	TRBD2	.	CASSIPGGSTDTQYF	TGTGCCAGTAGTATTCCGGGGGGGAGCACAGATACGCAGTATTTT
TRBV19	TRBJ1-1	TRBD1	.	CASSMWDRGRYEAFF	TGTGCCAGTAGTATGTGGGACAGGGGGAGGTATGAAGCTTTCTTT
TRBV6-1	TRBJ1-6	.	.	CASELVGGSSPLHF	TGTGCCAGCGAACTTGTAGGGGGAAGTTCACCCCTCCACTTT
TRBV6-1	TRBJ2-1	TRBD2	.	CASNTAGVDYNEQFF	TGTGCCAGCAACACCGCGGGAGTGGACTACAATGAGCAGTTCTTC
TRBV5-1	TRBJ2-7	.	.	CASSLGVAGAKAYEQYF	TGCGCCAGCAGCTTGGGCGTGGCAGGCGCTAAGGCCTACGAGCAGTACTTC
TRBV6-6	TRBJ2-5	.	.	CASSYGRETQYF	TGTGCCAGCAGTTACGGGAGGGAGACCCAGTACTTC
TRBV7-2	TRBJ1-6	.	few	CASSLFGYNSPLHF	TGTGCCAGCAGCTTATTCGGGTATAATTCACCCCTCCACTTT
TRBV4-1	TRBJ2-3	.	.	CASSREWGQVDTQYF	TGCGCCAGCAGCCGCGAGTGGGGGCAGGTGGATACGCAGTATTTT
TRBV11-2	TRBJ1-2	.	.	CASSLTRGGYTF	TGTGCCAGCAGCTTAACCAGGGGTGGCTACACCTTC
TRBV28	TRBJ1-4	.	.	CASSVPRSGRLREKLFF	TGTGCCAGCAGTGTCCCTCGGTCAGGTCGGCTACGGGAAAAACTGTTTTTT
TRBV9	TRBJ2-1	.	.	CASSVGFYNEQFF	TGTGCCAGCAGCGTAGGGTTCTACAATGAGCAGTTCTTC
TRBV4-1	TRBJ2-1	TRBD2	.	CASSRGGASDEQFF	TGCGCCAGCAGCCGGGGGGGAGCCTCGGATGAGCAGTTCTTC
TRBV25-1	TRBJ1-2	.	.	CASSDWPGPGPGYTF	TGTGCCAGCAGTGATTGGCCTGGACCAGGTCCAGGCTACACCTTC
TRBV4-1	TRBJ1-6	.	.	CASSPTLQGPGSPLHF	TGCGCCAGCAGCCCTACCCTACAGGGCCCGGGTTCACCCCTCCACTTT
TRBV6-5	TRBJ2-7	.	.	CASSVPTWTGEQYF	TGTGCCAGCAGTGTACCGACTTGGACTGGCGAGCAGTACTTC
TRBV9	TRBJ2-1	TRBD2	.	CASSVDPSGGDEQFF	TGTGCCAGCAGCGTAGACCCTAGCGGGGGGGATGAGCAGTTCTTC
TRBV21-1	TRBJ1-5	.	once	CASSKGQSNQPQHF	TGTGCCAGCAGCAAAGGGCAGAGCAATCAGCCCCAGCATTTT
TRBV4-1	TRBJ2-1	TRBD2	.	CASSLAGGHYYNEQFF	TGCGCCAGCAGCCTAGCGGGGGGCCATTACTACAATGAGCAGTTCTTC
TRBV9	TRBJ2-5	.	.	CASSVAPGGWETQYF	TGTGCCAGCAGCGTAGCTCCGGGGGGCTGGGAGACCCAGTACTTC
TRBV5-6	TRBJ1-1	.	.	CASSLGGEEAFF	TGTGCCAGCAGCTTGGGTGGGGAAGAAGCTTTCTTT
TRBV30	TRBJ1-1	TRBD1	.	CAWSRDRDTEAFF	TGTGCCTGGAGTCGAGACAGGGACACTGAAGCTTTCTTT
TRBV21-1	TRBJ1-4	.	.	CASSKEGQDGGLLFF	TGTGCCAGCAGCAAAGAAGGGCAGGACGGAGGGTTACTGTTTTTT
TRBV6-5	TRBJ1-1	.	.	CASSRTPGPRTEAFF	TGTGCCAGCAGCCGCACTCCGGGGCCGAGGACTGAAGCTTTCTTT
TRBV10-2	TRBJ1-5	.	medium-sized	CASSESSRGRHQPQHF	TGCGCCAGCAGTGAGTCAAGTCGGGGGCGCCATCAGCCCCAGCATTTT
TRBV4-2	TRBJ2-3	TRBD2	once	CASSRNGGRATDTQYF	TGTGCCAGCAGCCGGAACGGCGGGAGGGCCACGGATACGCAGTATTTT
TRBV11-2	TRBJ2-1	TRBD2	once	CASSLGGVREVTNEQFF	TGTGCCAGCAGCTTAGGAGGGGTGCGGGAGGTGACTAATGAGCAGTTCTTC
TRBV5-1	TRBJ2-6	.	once	CASSLEWPPGANVLTF	TGCGCCAGCAGCTTGGAATGGCCCCCTGGGGCCAACGTCCTGACTTTC
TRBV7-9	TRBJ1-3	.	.	CASSVYSGNTIYF	TGTGCCAGCAGCGTCTACAGTGGAAACACCATATATTTT
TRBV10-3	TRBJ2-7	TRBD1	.	CAIRVDRSRYEQYF	TGTGCCATCAGGGTGGACAGGTCAAGATACGAGCAGTACTTC
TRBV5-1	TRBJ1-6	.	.	CASSLQGGDSPLHF	TGCGCCAGCAGCCTTCAGGGAGGGGATTCACCCCTCCACTTT
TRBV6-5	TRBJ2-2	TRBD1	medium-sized	CASSRGLGGELFF	TGTGCCAGCAGCAGGGGGCTAGGCGGGGAGCTGTTTTTT
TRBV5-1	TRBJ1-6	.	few	CASSLNRPLSDSPLHF	TGCGCCAGCAGCTTGAACAGGCCCTTGAGTGATTCACCCCTCCACTTT
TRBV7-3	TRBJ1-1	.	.	CASSLTLRSEAFF	TGTGCCAGCAGCTTAACTTTGAGGAGTGAAGCTTTCTTT
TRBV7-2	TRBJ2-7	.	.	CASSSRQKLFYEQYF	TGTGCCAGCAGCTCCCGACAGAAGCTATTCTACGAGCAGTACTTC
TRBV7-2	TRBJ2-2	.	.	CASSLRHLNTGELFF	TGTGCCAGCAGCCTCCGGCATCTAAACACCGGGGAGCTGTTTTTT
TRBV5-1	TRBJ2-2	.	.	CATSLSYTGELFF	TGCGCCACTTCCCTCTCCTACACCGGGGAGCTGTTTTTT
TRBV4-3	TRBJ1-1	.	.	CASSQTGKNTEAFF	TGCGCCAGCAGCCAAACAGGGAAGAACACTGAAGCTTTCTTT